This T cell receptor beta chain is from a study of CD8 T cells in Susac syndrome. Across the study: The Susac syndrome patients that were sequenced included over 5 with active disease and under ten in remission. Findings of the study overall: The CD4+ T cell repertoires, which came from Susac syndrome patients, showed no sign of clonal expansion.

Trimming removed 7 bases from V and 7 bases from J, with 20 bases in between. The CDR3 length is 13 residues. The germline CDR1 and CDR2 sequences are DFQATT and SNEGSKA (reference sequence). Diagnostic criteria defined recently for definite or probable disease were met by the Susac syndrome patients. Reverse transcription of roughly 0.5 to 1 ug RNA used random hexamers. TCRdb reanalysed the immunoSEQ multiplex PCR reads using MiXCR and keeps one entry per CDR3 protein. The repertoire consists of about 140,000 distinct CDR3 sequences, with around 95% occurring once and the leading ten covering 0.13% to 0.15%. Concerning this clonotype itself: Its antigen is currently unknown.

Sequencing was done on a sample of CD4+ T cells from PBMCs. This sequence originates from a human donor with Susac syndrome. The rearrangement joins TRBV20-1 to TRBJ2-7; D may correspond to TRBD1 or TRBD2 (5 bases each). CDR3: CSVTGGQGGEQYF. The CDR3 nucleotides read TGCAGTGTCACCGGCGGGCAGGGCGGGGAGCAGTACTTC.